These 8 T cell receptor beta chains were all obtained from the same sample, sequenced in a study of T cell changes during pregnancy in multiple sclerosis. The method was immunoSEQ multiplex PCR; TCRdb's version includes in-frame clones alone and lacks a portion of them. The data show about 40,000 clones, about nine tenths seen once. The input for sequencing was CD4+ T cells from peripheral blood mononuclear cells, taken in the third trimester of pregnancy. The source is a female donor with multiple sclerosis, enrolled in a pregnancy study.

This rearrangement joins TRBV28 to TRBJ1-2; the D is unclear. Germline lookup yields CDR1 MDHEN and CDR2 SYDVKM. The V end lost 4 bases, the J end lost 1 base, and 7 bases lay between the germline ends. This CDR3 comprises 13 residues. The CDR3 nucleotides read TGTGCCAGCAGTTATAGCCATAACTATGGCTACACCTTC. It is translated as CASSYSHNYGYTF.

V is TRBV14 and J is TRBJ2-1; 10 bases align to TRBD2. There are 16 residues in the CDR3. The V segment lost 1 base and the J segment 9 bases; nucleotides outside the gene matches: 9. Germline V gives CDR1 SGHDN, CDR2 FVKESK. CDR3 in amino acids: CASSQVASGSRGEQFF. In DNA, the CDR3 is TGTGCCAGCAGCCAAGTGGCTAGCGGGAGTAGAGGTGAGCAGTTCTTC.

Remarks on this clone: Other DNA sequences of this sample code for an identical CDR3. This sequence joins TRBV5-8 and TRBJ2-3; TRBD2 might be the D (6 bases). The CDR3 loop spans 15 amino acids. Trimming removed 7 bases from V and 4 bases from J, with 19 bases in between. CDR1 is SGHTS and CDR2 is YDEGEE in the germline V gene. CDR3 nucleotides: TGTGCCAGCGGAGGAGGGTGGACCGAGGCAGATACGCAGTATTTT. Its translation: CASGGGWTEADTQYF.

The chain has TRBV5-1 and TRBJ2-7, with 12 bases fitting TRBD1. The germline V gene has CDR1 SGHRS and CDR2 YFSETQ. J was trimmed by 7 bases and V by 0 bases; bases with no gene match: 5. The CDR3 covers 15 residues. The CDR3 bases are TGCGCCAGCAGCTTGGAGGGACAGGGGGCGAGGGAGCAGTACTTC. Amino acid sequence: CASSLEGQGAREQYF.

CDR3 region: CASSLGQGTGELFF. CDR3 coding DNA: TGCGCCAGCAGCTTGGGGCAGGGCACCGGGGAGCTGTTTTTT. The chain combines TRBV5-1 with TRBJ2-2; possibly TRBD1 for D (5 bases). The CDR3 has 14 amino acids. From germline, CDR1 is SGHRS and CDR2 YFSETQ. Trimming took 0 bases from V and 4 from J, leaving 7 bases between them.

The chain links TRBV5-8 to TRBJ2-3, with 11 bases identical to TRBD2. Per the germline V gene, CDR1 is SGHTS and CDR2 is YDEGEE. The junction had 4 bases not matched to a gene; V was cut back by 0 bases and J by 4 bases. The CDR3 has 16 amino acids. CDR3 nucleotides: TGTGCCAGCAGCTTGGTACAACTAGCGGGAGCAGATACGCAGTATTTT. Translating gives CASSLVQLAGADTQYF.

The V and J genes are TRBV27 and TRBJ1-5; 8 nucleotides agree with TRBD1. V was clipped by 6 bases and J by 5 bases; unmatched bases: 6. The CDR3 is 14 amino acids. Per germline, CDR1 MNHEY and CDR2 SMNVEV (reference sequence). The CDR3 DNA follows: TGTGCCAGCAGCAGGACAGGGTCGGATCAGCCCCAGCATTTT. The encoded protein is CASSRTGSDQPQHF.

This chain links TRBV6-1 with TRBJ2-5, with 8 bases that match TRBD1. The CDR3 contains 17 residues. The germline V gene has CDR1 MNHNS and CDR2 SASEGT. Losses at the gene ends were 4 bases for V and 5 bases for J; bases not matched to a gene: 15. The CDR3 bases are TGTGCCAGCAGTGCTGCCCGGCGAGACAGGGGTTCGGAGACCCAGTACTTC. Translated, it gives CASSAARRDRGSETQYF.